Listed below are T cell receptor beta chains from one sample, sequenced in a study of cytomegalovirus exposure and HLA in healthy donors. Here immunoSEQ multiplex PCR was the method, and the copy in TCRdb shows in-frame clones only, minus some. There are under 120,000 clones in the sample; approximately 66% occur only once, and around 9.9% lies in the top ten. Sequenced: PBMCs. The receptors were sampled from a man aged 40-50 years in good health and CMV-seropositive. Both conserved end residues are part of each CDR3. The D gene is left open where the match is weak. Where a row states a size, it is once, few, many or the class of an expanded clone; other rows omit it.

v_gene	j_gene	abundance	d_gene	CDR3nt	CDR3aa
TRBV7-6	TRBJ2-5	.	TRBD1	TGTGCCAGCAAAGGACAGGGGAAGAGAACCCAGTACTTC	CASKGQGKRTQYF
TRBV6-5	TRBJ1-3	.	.	TGTGCCACCCAAGTCGCGGGGGCCTCTGGAAACACCATATATTTT	CATQVAGASGNTIYF
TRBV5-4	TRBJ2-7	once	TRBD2	TGTGCCAGCAGCTTTAGCGGGAGTAGCCCCGAGCAGTACTTC	CASSFSGSSPEQYF
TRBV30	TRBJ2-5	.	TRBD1	TGTGCCTGGACGGCGGTAGGGGGCTATGAGACCCAGTACTTC	CAWTAVGGYETQYF
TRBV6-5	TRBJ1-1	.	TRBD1	TGTGCCAGCAGTTACTGGAGAACAGGGGAGAACACTGAAGCTTTCTTT	CASSYWRTGENTEAFF
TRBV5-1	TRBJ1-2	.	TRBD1	TGCGCCAGCAGCTATACCGGGACAGTGAACTATGGCTACACCTTC	CASSYTGTVNYGYTF
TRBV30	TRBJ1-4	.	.	TGTGCCTGGGCCAGGGAAAACGGTAATGAAAAACTGTTTTTT	CAWARENGNEKLFF
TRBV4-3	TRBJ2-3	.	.	TGCGCCAGCAGACCCGGGCCGAACAGGGACACAGATACGCAGTATTTT	CASRPGPNRDTDTQYF
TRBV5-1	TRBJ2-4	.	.	TGCGCCAGCAGCTTGAACCCGGACAGCGCTATGGGCTACTTC	CASSLNPDSAMGYF
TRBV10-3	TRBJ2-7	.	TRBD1	TGTGCCATCAGTGCCCCGGGACAGAGCTCCTACGAGCAGTACTTC	CAISAPGQSSYEQYF
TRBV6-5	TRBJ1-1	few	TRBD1	TGTGCCAGCAGTCCCCGACAGGGTTTGAACACTGAAGCTTTCTTT	CASSPRQGLNTEAFF
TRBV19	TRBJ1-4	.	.	TGTGCCAGTAGTGGGACACATGCAACTAATGAAAAACTGTTTTTT	CASSGTHATNEKLFF
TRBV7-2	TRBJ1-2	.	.	TGTGCCAGCAGCTTCGGACAAGAAGAATTCTATGGCTACACCTTC	CASSFGQEEFYGYTF
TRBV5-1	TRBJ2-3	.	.	TGCGCCAGCAGTCCGGGACAACACACAGATACGCAGTATTTT	CASSPGQHTDTQYF
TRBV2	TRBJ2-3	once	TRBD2	TGTGCCAGCAGGGCAGCGGGAGGGAGCACAGATACGCAGTATTTT	CASRAAGGSTDTQYF
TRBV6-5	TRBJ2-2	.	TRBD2	TGTGCCAGCAGTTTTAGCGGGACCGGGGAGCTGTTTTTT	CASSFSGTGELFF
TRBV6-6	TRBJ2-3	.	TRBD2	TGTGCCAGCAGTTCGCTAGCGGGAGATACGCAGTATTTT	CASSSLAGDTQYF
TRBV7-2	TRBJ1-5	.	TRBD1	TGTGCCAGCAGCAGAGACAGGGAGAGTCAGCCCCAGCATTTT	CASSRDRESQPQHF
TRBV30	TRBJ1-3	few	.	TGTGCCTGGACCGCAGTCTCTGGAAACACCATATATTTT	CAWTAVSGNTIYF
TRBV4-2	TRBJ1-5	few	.	TGTGCCAGCAGCCAAGACGCGCTCTGGTCCAATCAGCCCCAGCATTTT	CASSQDALWSNQPQHF
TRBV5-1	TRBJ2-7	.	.	TGCGCCAGCAGCTTTGTTCAGGGGTCCTACGAGCAGTACTTC	CASSFVQGSYEQYF
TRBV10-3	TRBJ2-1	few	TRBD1	TGTGCCATCAGTGGTACAGGGGCTGAGCAGTTCTTC	CAISGTGAEQFF
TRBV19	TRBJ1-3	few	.	TGTGCCAGTACTAAGGGGAACAGGGACGGAAACACCATATATTTT	CASTKGNRDGNTIYF
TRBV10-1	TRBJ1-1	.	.	TGCGCCAGCAGTGCAAGGCGGATGAACACTGAAGCTTTCTTT	CASSARRMNTEAFF
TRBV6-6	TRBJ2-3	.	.	TGTGCCAGCAGACTCGACTTGGTAGCAGATACGCAGTATTTT	CASRLDLVADTQYF
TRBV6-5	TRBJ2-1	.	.	TGTGCCAGCAGTTACTCCGGGGGAGTCTCCTACAATGAGCAGTTCTTC	CASSYSGGVSYNEQFF
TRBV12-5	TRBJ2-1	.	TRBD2	TGTGCTAGTGGTTTGGGACTAGCGGATGATGAGCAGTTCTTC	CASGLGLADDEQFF
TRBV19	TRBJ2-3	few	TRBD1	TGTGCCAGTAGGTCCGGGACAGGGGGCCCAGATACGCAGTATTTT	CASRSGTGGPDTQYF
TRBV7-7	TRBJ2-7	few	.	TGTGCTAGCAGCCCTCGGGACACCTCCTACGAGCAGTACTTC	CASSPRDTSYEQYF
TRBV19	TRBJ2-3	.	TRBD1	TGTGCCAGTAGCCTGGGGACAGGGAGTACAGATACGCAGTATTTT	CASSLGTGSTDTQYF
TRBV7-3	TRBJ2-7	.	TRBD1	TGTGCCAGCAGCTTAACGGGGACAGGGGGCGACGAGCAGTACTTC	CASSLTGTGGDEQYF